This TCR beta chain was recovered during a study of T cells in Graves' hyperthyroidism and ophthalmopathy. No ophthalmopathy progression within 18 months constituted stable Graves' hyperthyroidism. Patients aged 18 to 65 had newly diagnosed hyperthyroidism that had lasted under 2 months. Exclusion of patients followed from uncontrolled infection, other autoimmune disease, pregnancy or lactation. This clonotype was seen many times. Germline CDR1 MNHEY, CDR2 SVGAGI. The V end was cut by 0 bases, the J end by 5 bases, with 13 bases between. The CDR3 is 15 residues long. Amplification yielded TCR beta CDR3 regions, with RNA transcripts as the source. First-round RT-PCR with HTBI primers amplified the TCR CDR3 region. TCRdb fed the multiplex PCR reads into MiXCR, producing one record per CDR3 protein. The sample records approximately 520,000 distinct CDR3 sequences, under 25% being singletons.

The source of this sequence is a man aged 18 to 30 with Graves' hyperthyroidism. Sequencing input: blood. V is TRBV6-5 and J is TRBJ1-2; the D gene is possibly TRBD1 (6 bases). CDR3 bases: TGTGCCAGCAGTTACTCGACATCAGGGGTTTATGGCTACACCTTC. As protein: CASSYSTSGVYGYTF.